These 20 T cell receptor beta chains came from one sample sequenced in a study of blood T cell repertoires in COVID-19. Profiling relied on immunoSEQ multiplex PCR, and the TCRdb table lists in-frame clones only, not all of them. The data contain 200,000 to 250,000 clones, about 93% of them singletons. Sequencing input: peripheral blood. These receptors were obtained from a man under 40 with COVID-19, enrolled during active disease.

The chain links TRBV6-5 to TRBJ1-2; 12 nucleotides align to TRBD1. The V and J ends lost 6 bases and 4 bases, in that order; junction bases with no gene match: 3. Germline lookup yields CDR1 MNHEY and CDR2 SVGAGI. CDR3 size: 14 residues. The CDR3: CASRGTGGPYGYTF. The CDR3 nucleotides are TGTGCCAGCAGGGGGACAGGGGGCCCCTATGGCTACACCTTC.

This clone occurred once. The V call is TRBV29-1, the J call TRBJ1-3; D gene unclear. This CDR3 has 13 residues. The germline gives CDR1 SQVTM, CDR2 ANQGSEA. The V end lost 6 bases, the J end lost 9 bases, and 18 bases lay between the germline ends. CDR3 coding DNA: TGCAGCGTCCAAGTGACCGCGCGGGGCACCATATATTTT. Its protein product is CSVQVTARGTIYF.

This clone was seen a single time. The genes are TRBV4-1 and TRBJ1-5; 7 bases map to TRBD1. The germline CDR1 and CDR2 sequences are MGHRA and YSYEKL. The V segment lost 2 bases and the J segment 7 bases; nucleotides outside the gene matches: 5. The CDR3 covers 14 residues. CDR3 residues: CASSQLTGDQPQHF. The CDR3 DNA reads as TGCGCCAGCAGCCAACTAACAGGGGACCAGCCCCAGCATTTT.

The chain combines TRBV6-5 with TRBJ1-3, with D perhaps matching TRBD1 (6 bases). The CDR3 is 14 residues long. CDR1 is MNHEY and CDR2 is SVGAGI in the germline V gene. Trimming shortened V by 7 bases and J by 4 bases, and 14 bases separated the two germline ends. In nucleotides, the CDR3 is TGTGCCAGCACCTCAGGGGTCCGAGGAAACACCATATATTTT. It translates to CASTSGVRGNTIYF.

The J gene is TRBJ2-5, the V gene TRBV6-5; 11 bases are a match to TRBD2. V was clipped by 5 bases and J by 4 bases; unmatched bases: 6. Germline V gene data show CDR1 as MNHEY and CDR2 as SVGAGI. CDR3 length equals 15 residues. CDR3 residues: CASSTLAGGGETQYF. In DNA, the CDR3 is TGTGCCAGCAGTACTCTAGCGGGGGGAGGAGAGACCCAGTACTTC.

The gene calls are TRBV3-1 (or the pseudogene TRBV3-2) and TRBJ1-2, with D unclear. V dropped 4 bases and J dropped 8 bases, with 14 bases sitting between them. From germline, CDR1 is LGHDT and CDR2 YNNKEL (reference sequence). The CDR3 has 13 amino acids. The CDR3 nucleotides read TGTGCCAGCAGCCCCCCCGGGAGGTTGGGCTACACCTTC. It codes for CASSPPGRLGYTF.

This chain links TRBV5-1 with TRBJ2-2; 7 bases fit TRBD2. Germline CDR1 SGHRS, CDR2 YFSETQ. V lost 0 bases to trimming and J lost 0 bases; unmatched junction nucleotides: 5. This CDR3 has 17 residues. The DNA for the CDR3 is TGCGCCAGCAGCTTGGTGCCGGGGGGTACGAACACCGGGGAGCTGTTTTTT. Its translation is CASSLVPGGTNTGELFF.

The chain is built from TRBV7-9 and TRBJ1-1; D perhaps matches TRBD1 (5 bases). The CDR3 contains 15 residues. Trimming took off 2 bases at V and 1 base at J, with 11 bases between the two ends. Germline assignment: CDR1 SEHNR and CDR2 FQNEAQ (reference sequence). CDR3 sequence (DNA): TGTGCCAGCAGCTTAAATCGCGGGGGGAACACTGAAGCTTTCTTT. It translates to CASSLNRGGNTEAFF.

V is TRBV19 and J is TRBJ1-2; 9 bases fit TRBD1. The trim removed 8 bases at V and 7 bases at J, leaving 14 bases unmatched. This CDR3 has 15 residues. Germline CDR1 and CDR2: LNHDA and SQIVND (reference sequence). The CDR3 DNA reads TGTGCCAGTTCGATCCCGGGACAGGGTTTTGGTGGCTACACCTTC. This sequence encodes CASSIPGQGFGGYTF. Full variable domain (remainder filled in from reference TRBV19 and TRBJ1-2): DGGITQSPKYLFRKEGQNVTLSCEQNLNHDAMYWYRQDPGQGLRLIYYSQIVNDFQKGDIAEGYSVSREKKESFPLTVTSAQKNPTAFYLCASSIPGQGFGGYTFGSGTRLTVV.

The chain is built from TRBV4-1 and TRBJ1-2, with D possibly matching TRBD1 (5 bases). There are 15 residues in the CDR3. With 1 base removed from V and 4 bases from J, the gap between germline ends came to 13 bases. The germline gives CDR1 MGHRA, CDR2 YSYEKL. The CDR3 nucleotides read TGCGCCAGCAGCCAAGGGCAGGGTTTGGTCTATGGCTACACCTTC. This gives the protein CASSQGQGLVYGYTF.

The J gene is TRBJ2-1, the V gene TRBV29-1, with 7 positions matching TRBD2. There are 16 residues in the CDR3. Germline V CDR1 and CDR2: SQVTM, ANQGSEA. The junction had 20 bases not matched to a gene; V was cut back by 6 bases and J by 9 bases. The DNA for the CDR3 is TGCAGCGTCCAAGGGTCGTCCGGGGGGTTTACAATTGAGCAGTTCTTC. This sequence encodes CSVQGSSGGFTIEQFF.

The CDR3 nucleotides read TGCGCCAGCAGCTCGGCGGGCGGGGAGCCCTACAATGAGCAGTTCTTC. This translates into CASSSAGGEPYNEQFF. The gene calls are TRBV5-1 and TRBJ2-1; D possibly corresponds to TRBD2 (6 bases). The CDR3 has 16 amino acids. The germline V gene has CDR1 SGHRS and CDR2 YFSETQ. The V end was cut by 3 bases, the J end by 2 bases, with 15 bases between.

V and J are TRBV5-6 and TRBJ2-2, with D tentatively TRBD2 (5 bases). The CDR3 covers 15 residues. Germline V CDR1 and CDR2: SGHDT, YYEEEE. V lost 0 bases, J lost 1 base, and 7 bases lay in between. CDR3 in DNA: TGTGCCAGCAGCTTGGGTGGGAGGAACACCGGGGAGCTGTTTTTT. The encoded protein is CASSLGGRNTGELFF. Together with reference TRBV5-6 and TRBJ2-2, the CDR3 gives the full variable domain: DAGVTQSPTHLIKTRGQQVTLRCSPKSGHDTVSWYQQALGQGPQFIFQYYEEEERQRGNFPDRFSGHQFPNYSSELNVNALLLGDSALYLCASSLGGRNTGELFFGEGSRLTVL.

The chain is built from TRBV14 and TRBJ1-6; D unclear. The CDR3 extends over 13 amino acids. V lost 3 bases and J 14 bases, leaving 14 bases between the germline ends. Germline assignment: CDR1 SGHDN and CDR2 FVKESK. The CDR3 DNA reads TGTGCCAGCAGCCAGGGTGTTTACAGCTCCCTCCACTTT. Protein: CASSQGVYSSLHF.

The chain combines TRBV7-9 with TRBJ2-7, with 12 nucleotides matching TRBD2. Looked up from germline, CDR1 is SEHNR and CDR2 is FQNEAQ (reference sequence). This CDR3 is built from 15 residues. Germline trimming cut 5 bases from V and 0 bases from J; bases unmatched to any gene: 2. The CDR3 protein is CASSRLAGDSYEQYF. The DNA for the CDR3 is TGTGCCAGCAGCCGACTAGCGGGGGACTCCTACGAGCAGTACTTC.

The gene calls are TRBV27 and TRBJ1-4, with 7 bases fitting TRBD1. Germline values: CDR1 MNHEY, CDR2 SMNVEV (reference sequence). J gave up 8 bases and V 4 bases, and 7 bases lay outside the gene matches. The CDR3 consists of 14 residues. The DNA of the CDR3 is TGTGCCAGCAGTTCAGGGGGTATAGGGGAAAAACTGTTTTTT. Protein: CASSSGGIGEKLFF.

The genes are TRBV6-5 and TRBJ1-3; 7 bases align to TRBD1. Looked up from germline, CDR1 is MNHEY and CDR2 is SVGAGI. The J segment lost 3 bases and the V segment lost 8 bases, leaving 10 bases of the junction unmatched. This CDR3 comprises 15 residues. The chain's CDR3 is CASSKGATGGNTIYF. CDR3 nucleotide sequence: TGTGCCAGCTCGAAGGGGGCCACAGGTGGAAACACCATATATTTT.

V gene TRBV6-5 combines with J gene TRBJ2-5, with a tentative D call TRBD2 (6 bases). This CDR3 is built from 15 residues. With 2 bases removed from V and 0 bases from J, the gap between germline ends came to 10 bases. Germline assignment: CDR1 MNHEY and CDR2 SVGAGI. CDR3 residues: CASSYPRLDQETQYF. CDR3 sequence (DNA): TGTGCCAGCAGTTACCCCCGACTAGACCAAGAGACCCAGTACTTC.

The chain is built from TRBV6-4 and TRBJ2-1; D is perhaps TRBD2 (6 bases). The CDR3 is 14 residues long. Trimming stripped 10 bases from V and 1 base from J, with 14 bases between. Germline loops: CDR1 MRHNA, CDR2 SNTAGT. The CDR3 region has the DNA TGTGCCACCCCAGCGGGCCCTTCCTACAATGAGCAGTTCTTC. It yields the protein CATPAGPSYNEQFF.

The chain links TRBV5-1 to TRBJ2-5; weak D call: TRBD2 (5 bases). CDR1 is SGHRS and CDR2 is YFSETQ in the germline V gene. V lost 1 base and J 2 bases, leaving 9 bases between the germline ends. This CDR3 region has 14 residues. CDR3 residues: CASSLSGDQETQYF. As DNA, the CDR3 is TGCGCCAGCAGCTTGAGCGGAGATCAAGAGACCCAGTACTTC.